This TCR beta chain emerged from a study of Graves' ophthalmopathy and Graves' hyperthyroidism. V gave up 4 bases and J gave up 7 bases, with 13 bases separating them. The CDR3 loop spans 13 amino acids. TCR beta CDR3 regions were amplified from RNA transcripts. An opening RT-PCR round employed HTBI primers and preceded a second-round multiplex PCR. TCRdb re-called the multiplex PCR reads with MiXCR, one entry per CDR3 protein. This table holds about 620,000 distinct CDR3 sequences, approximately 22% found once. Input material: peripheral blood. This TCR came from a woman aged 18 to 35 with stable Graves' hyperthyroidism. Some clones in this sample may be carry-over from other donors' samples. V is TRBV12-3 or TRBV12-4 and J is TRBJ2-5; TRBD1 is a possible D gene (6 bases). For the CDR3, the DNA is TGTGCCAGCAGTTGGGGACATAGGGGGACCCAGTACTTC. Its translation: CASSWGHRGTQYF.